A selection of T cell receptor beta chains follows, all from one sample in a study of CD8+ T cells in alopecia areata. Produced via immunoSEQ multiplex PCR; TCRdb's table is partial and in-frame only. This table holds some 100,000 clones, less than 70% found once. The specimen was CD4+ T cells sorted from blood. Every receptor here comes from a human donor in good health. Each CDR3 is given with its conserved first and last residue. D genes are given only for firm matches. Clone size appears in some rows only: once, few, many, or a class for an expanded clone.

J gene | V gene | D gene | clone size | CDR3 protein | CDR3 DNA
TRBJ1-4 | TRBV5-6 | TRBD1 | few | CASSRTGGAEKLFF | TGTGCCAGCAGTCGGACAGGAGGGGCGGAAAAACTGTTTTTT
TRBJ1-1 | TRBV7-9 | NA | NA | CASSREVQNTEAFF | TGTGCCAGCAGTCGCGAGGTTCAGAACACTGAAGCTTTCTTT
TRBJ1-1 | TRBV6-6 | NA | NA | CASRVGTEAFF | TGTGCCAGCCGGGTGGGCACTGAAGCTTTCTTT
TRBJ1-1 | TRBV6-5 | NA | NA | CASTRSGASEAFF | TGTGCCAGCACAAGGTCAGGGGCCTCGGAAGCTTTCTTT
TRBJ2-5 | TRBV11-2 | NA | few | CASRPDNQGRKTQYF | TGTGCCAGCAGGCCCGACAATCAAGGGCGGAAGACCCAGTACTTC
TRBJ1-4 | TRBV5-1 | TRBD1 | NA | CASSPRGDIGEKLFF | TGCGCCAGCAGTCCCAGGGGGGACATAGGTGAAAAACTGTTTTTT
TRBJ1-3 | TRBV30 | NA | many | CAWADRAAGNTIYF | TGTGCCTGGGCTGACAGAGCGGCTGGAAACACCATATATTTT
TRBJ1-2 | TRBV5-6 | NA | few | CASSLRPPNYGYTF | TGTGCCAGCAGCTTACGACCGCCGAACTATGGCTACACCTTC
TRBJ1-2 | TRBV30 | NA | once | CAWANYGYTF | TGTGCGTGGGCTAACTATGGCTACACCTTC
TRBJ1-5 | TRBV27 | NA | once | CASSMESGPQHF | TGTGCCAGCAGCATGGAATCTGGGCCCCAGCATTTT
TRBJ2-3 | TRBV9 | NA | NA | CASSVGGRGTDTQYF | TGTGCCAGCAGCGTAGGGGGTAGAGGCACAGATACGCAGTATTTT
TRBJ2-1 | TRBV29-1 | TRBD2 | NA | CSVERLAGGFYNEQFF | TGCAGCGTTGAACGGCTAGCGGGGGGCTTCTACAATGAGCAGTTCTTC
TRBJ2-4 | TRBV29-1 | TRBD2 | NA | CSVLTSGVSNIQYF | TGCAGCGTCCTCACTAGCGGGGTTAGCAACATTCAGTACTTC
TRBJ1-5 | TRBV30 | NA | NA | CAWSLGLGNQPQHF | TGTGCCTGGAGTCTGGGCTTAGGCAATCAGCCCCAGCATTTT
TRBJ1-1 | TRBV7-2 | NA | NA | CASSSGGGVHTEAFF | TGTGCCAGCAGCTCTGGGGGCGGGGTTCACACTGAAGCTTTCTTT
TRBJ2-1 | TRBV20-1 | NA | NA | CSARGYNEQFF | TGCAGTGCCAGAGGCTACAATGAGCAGTTCTTC
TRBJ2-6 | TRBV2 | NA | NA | CASSFGANVLTF | TGTGCCAGCAGCTTTGGGGCCAACGTCCTGACTTTC
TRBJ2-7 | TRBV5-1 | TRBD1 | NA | CASSLATGAPQEQYF | TGCGCCAGCAGCTTAGCGACAGGGGCGCCTCAGGAGCAGTACTTC
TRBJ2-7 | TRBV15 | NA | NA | CATSGLIGSHEQYF | TGTGCCACCAGTGGACTCATCGGATCCCACGAGCAGTACTTC